Following are 9 T cell receptor beta chains from one sample sequenced in a study of Graves' ophthalmopathy and Graves' hyperthyroidism. From RNA, the CDR3 regions of TCR beta chains were amplified and sequenced. First-round RT-PCR with HTBI primers preceded a second-round multiplex PCR. TCRdb itself ran the multiplex PCR reads through MiXCR, one entry per CDR3 protein. Among roughly 400,000 distinct CDR3 sequences listed, about 18% were seen once. Sequences were obtained from peripheral blood. The receptors here all came from an adult woman with stable Graves' hyperthyroidism.

This clonotype occurred many times. This chain uses TRBV30 with TRBJ1-1; possible D gene TRBD1, 5 bases. This CDR3 is 15 amino acids long. V lost 8 bases, J lost 6 bases, and 25 bases lay in between. Germline V CDR1 and CDR2: GTSNPN, SVGIG (reference sequence). The CDR3 sequence: CARATVGRNSSEAFF. The CDR3 DNA is TGTGCCCGCGCAACGGTGGGACGTAACTCCTCTGAAGCTTTCTTT.

This clonotype has a count of ten or more. The rearrangement links TRBV20-1 to TRBJ2-2; no reliable D call. The germline V gene has CDR1 DFQATT and CDR2 SNEGSKA (reference sequence). The length of the CDR3 is 15 residues. V was clipped by 4 bases and J by 1 base, with 13 bases between them. This chain's CDR3 is CSAIESRRNTGELFF. CDR3 coding DNA: TGCAGTGCTATCGAGTCCAGGCGGAACACCGGGGAGCTGTTTTTT.

At least ten counts were recorded for this clonotype. This chain connects TRBV2 to TRBJ2-4; 13 bases agree with TRBD2. The V segment lost 10 bases and the J segment 7 bases; nucleotides outside the gene matches: 4. The CDR3 length is 13 residues. Germline V gene data show CDR1 as SNHLY and CDR2 as FYNNEI. The CDR3 here is CATQTSGRNIQYF. For the CDR3, the DNA is TGTGCCACTCAGACTAGCGGGAGGAACATTCAGTACTTC. Complete variable domain (other parts from reference TRBV2 and TRBJ2-4): EPEVTQTPSHQVTQMGQEVILRCVPISNHLYFYWYRQILGQKVEFLVSFYNNEISEKSEIFDDQFSVERPDGSNFTLKIRSTKLEDSAMYFCATQTSGRNIQYFGAGTRLSVL.

Of note for this clonotype: A much larger clone lies a single base off, so this may be a read error. The J gene is TRBJ2-5, the V gene TRBV7-3; no clear D. Germline CDR1 is SGHTA and CDR2 is FQGTGA. The CDR3 has 15 amino acids. The CDR3 sequence: CASSLMVAQEETLYF. The DNA for the CDR3 is TGTGCCAGCAGCTTAATGGTAGCTCAAGAAGAGACCCTGTACTTC.

This clonotype was recorded many times. The chain couples TRBV12-3 or TRBV12-4 to TRBJ1-3, with no clear D. V was pared by 2 bases and J by 0 bases, with 8 bases between. The CDR3 is made up of 15 amino acids. The CDR3 region has the DNA TGTGCCAGCAGTTTATCGCGAGTCTCTGGAAACACCATATATTTT. It translates to CASSLSRVSGNTIYF.

This clonotype was counted once. The chain joins TRBV20-1 to TRBJ2-7, with 7 bases fitting TRBD2. V lost 3 bases, J lost 6 bases, and 5 bases stayed unmatched. The CDR3 consists of 12 residues. The germline V gene encodes CDR1 DFQATT and CDR2 SNEGSKA (reference sequence). CDR3 sequence reads: CSASRTSFEQYF. The CDR3 nucleotides read TGCAGTGCTAGTCGGACTAGTTTCGAGCAGTACTTC.

This clonotype has a count of ten or more. The chain employs TRBV15 and TRBJ1-5; D is uncertain. Between the trimmed V and J ends, which lost 0 bases and 0 bases, there was a span of 9 bases. Per the germline V gene, CDR1 is LNHNV and CDR2 is YYDKDF (reference sequence). The CDR3 sequence is 16 residues long. The CDR3 loop reads CATSRDGRRSNQPQHF. Here the CDR3 DNA reads TGTGCCACCAGCAGAGATGGGCGTCGTAGCAATCAGCCCCAGCATTTT.

This chain links TRBV12-3 or TRBV12-4 with TRBJ1-2; D may be TRBD1 (6 bases). This CDR3 has 14 residues. V was cut by 3 bases and J by 7 bases, with 15 bases left in between. Here the CDR3 DNA reads TGTGCCAGCAGTTTCCAGGGGAGAGGCGGTGGCTACACCTTC. This encodes CASSFQGRGGGYTF.

This clonotype was observed many times. The chain joins TRBV12-3 or TRBV12-4 to TRBJ2-7; D possibly corresponds to TRBD1 (7 bases). The V end was cut by 3 bases, the J end by 3 bases, with 21 bases between. The CDR3 has 17 residues. The CDR3 region is CASSFGQGGIYYYEQYF. In nucleotides, the CDR3 is TGTGCCAGCAGTTTCGGTCAGGGGGGCATCTATTACTACGAGCAGTACTTC.